The sequence of this TCR beta chain was determined in a study of blood T cell repertoires in COVID-19. In the study overall: COVID-19 samples, acute and convalescent, were from the United States, Italy and Spain.

The table came from immunoSEQ multiplex PCR; TCRdb's copy has only in-frame clones and leaves some out. Of fewer than 250,000 clones listed, over 70% were seen once; the top ten hold 6.9%. The germline CDR1 and CDR2 sequences are SGHTA and FQGNSA. CDR3 length: 13 amino acids. Trimming left V 6 bases short and J 3 bases short, with 12 bases between. The clonotype was recovered from a man between 60 and 75 years old with acute or convalescent COVID-19. Sequencing was done on a sample of peripheral blood. The rearrangement uses TRBV7-2 and TRBJ2-7; weak D call: TRBD2 (5 bases). CDR3 DNA sequence: TGTGCCAGCAGAGACTACGTCCTCTACGAGCAGTACTTC. Protein product: CASRDYVLYEQYF.